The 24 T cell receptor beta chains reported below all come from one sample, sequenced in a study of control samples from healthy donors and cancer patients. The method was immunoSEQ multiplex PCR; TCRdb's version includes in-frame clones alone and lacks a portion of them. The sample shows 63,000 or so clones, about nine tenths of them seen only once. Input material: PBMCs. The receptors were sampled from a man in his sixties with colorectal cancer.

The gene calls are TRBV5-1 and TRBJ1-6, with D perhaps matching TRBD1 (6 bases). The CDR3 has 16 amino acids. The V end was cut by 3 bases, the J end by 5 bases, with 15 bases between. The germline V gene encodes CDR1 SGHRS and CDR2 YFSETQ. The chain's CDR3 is CASSWNPGHDNSPLHF. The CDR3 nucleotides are TGCGCCAGCAGCTGGAACCCGGGACACGATAATTCACCCCTCCACTTT.

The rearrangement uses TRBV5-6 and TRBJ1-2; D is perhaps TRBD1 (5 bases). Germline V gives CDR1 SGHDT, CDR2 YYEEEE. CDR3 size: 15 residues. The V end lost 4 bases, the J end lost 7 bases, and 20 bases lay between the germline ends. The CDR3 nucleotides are TGTGCCAGCAGCATCGGGGGACGAAGCTCGCGTGGCTACACCTTC. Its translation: CASSIGGRSSRGYTF.

This CDR3 reads CARSGLSTDTQYF. CDR3 nucleotides: TGTGCCAGATCGGGACTCAGCACAGATACGCAGTATTTT. The chain links TRBV19 to TRBJ2-3, with D maybe TRBD2 (6 bases). CDR1 is LNHDA, CDR2 SQIVND, per germline (reference sequence). This CDR3 is built from 13 residues. V was shortened by 9 bases and J by 0 bases, with 10 bases between the two germline ends.

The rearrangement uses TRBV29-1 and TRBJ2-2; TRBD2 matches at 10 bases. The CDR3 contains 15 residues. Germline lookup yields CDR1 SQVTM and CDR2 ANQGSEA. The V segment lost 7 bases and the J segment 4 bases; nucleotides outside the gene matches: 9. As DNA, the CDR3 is TGCAGCGGGATAAAGCGGGGGGGTTTCACCGGGGAGCTGTTTTTT. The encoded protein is CSGIKRGGFTGELFF.

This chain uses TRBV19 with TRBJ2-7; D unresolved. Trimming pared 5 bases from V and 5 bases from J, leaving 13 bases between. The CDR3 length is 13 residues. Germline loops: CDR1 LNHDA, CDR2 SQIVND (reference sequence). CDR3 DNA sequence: TGTGCCAGTAGTCTATCCAGGAGCGACGAGCAGTACTTC. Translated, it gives CASSLSRSDEQYF.

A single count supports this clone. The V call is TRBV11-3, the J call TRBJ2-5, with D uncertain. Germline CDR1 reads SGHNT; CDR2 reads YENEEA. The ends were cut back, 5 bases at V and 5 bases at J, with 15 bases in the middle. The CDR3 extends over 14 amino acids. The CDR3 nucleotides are TGTGCCAGCAGCCCTAAATGGATCAGCGAGACCCAGTACTTC. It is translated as CASSPKWISETQYF.

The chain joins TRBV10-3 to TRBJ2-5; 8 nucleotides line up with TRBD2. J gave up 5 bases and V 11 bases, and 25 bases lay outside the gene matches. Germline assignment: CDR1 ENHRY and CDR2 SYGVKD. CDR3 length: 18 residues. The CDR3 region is CASQPGGGLRVSVETQYF. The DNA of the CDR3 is TGTGCCTCCCAACCGGGCGGGGGGCTAAGGGTTAGCGTGGAGACCCAGTACTTC.

The CDR3 nucleotides are TGCGCCAGCAGGACAGGGGCCCCTACCTACGAGCAGTACTTC. As protein: CASRTGAPTYEQYF. V and J are TRBV10-2 and TRBJ2-7; TRBD1 matches 8 bases. The CDR3 extends over 14 amino acids. V dropped 6 bases and J dropped 2; count of bases not matched to a gene: 6. Germline loops: CDR1 WSHSY, CDR2 SAAADI.

CDR3 DNA: TGCGCCAGCAGCTTGGCCGCCGCGAACACCGGGGAGCTGTTTTTT. Protein: CASSLAAANTGELFF. The rearrangement uses TRBV5-1 and TRBJ2-2; D call uncertain. The CDR3 has 15 residues. V was trimmed by 0 bases and J by 0 bases, leaving 6 bases between them. CDR1 and CDR2 from the germline V gene are SGHRS and YFSETQ.

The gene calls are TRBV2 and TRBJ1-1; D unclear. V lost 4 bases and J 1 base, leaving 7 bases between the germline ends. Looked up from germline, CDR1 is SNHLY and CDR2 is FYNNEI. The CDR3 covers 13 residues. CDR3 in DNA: TGTGCCAGCAGTGTACGGGAGAACACTGAAGCTTTCTTT. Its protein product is CASSVRENTEAFF.

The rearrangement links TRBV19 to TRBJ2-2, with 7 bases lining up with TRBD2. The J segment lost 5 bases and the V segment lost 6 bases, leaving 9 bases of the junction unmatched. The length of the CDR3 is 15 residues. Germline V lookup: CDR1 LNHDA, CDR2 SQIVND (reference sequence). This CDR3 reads CASRQGGLITGELFF. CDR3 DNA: TGTGCCAGTAGGCAGGGAGGGTTAATTACCGGGGAGCTGTTTTTT.

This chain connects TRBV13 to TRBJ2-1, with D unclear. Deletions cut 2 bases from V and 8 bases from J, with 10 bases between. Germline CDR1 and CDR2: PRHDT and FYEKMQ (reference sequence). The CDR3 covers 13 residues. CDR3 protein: CASSLFRTDEQFF. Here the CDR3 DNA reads TGTGCCAGCAGCTTATTCCGTACGGATGAGCAGTTCTTC.

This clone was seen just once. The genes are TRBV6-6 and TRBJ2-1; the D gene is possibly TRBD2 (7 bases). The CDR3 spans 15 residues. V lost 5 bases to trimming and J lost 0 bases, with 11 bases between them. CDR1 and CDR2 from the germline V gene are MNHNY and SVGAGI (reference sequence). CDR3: CASSPRGASYNEQFF. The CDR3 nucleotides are TGTGCCAGCAGTCCACGGGGGGCCTCCTACAATGAGCAGTTCTTC.

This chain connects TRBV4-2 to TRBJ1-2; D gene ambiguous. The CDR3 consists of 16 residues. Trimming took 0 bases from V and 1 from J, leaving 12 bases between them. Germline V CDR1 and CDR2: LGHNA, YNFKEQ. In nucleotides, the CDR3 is TGTGCCAGCAGCCAAGATTGGGGATCAAGTAACTATGGCTACACCTTC. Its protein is CASSQDWGSSNYGYTF.

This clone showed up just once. The DNA for the CDR3 is TGTGCCTGGAGTGTAACTGAACTAGCCAAAAACATTCAGTACTTC. Translation gives CAWSVTELAKNIQYF. The chain joins TRBV30 to TRBJ2-4, with unresolved D. The CDR3 runs 15 residues. Germline lookup yields CDR1 GTSNPN and CDR2 SVGIG (reference sequence). The ends were cut back, 0 bases at V and 0 bases at J, with 9 bases in the middle.

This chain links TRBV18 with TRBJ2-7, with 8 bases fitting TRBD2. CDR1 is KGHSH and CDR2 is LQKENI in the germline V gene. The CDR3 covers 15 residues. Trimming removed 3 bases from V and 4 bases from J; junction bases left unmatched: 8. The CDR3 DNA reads TGTGCCAGCTCACCTGCGGGGGGCTTCGGGTACGAGCAGTACTTC. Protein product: CASSPAGGFGYEQYF. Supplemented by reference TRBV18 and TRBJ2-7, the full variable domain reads NAGVMQNPRHLVRRRGQEARLRCSPMKGHSHVYWYRQLPEEGLKFMVYLQKENIIDESGMPKERFSAEFPKEGPSILRIQQVVRGDSAAYFCASSPAGGFGYEQYFGPGTRLTVT.

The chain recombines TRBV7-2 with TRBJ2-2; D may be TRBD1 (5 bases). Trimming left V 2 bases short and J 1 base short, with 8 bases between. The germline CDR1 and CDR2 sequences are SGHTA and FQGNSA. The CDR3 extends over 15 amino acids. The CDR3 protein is CASSLLQVNTGELFF. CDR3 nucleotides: TGTGCCAGCAGCTTACTACAGGTGAACACCGGGGAGCTGTTTTTT.

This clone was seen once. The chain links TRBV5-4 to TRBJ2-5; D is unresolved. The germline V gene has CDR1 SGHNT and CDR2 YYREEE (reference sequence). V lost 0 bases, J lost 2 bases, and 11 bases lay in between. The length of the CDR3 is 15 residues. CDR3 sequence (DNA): TGTGCCAGCAGCTTGGAACAGTCCATGCAAGAGACCCAGTACTTC. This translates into CASSLEQSMQETQYF. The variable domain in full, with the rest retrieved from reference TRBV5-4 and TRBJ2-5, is ETGVTQSPTHLIKTRGQQVTLRCSSQSGHNTVSWYQQALGQGPQFIFQYYREEENGRGNFPPRFSGLQFPNYSSELNVNALELDDSALYLCASSLEQSMQETQYFGPGTRLLVL.

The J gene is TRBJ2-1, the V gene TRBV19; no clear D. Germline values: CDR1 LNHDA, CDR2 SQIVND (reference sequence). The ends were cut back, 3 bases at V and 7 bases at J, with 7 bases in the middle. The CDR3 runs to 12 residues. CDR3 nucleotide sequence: TGTGCCAGTAGTATCTGGGGTAATGAGCAGTTCTTC. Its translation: CASSIWGNEQFF.

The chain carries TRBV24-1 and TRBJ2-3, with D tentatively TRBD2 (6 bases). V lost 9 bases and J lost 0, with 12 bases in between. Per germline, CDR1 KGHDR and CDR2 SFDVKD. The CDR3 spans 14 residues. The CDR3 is CATEGRGSTDTQYF. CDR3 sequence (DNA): TGTGCCACCGAGGGGCGGGGTAGCACAGATACGCAGTATTTT.

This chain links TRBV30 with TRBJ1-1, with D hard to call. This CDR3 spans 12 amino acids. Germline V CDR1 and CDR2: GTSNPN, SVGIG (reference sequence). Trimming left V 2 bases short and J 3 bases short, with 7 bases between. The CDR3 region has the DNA TGTGCCTGGAGTCCCCTGTACACTGAAGCTTTCTTT. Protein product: CAWSPLYTEAFF. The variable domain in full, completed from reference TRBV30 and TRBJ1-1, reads SQTIHQWPATLVQPVGSPLSLECTVEGTSNPNLYWYRQAAGRGLQLLFYSVGIGQISSEVPQNLSASRPQDRQFILSSKKLLLSDSGFYLCAWSPLYTEAFFGQGTRLTVV.

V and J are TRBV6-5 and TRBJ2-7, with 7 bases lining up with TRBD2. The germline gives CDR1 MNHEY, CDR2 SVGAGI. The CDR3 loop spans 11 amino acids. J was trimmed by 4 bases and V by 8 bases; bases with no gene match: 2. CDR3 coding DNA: TGTGCCAGCCGGGGGGTTTACGAGCAGTACTTC. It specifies CASRGVYEQYF.

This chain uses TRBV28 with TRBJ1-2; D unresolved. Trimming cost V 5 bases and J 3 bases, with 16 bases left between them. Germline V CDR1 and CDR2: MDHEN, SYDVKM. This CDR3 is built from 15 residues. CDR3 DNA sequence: TGTGCCAGCAGTCCACTCCGGAGCCGCGACTATGGCTACACCTTC. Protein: CASSPLRSRDYGYTF.

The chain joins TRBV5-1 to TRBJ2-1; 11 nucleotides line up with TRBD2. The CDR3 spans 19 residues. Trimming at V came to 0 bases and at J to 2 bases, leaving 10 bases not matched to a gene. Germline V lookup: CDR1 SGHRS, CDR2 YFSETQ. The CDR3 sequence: CASSLGKHGTSGPYNEQFF. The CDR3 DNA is TGCGCCAGCAGCTTGGGGAAGCACGGGACTAGCGGCCCCTACAATGAGCAGTTCTTC.